The TCR beta chain under discussion was sequenced for a study of shared clonotypes between healthy human individuals. Across the whole study: Donors consisted of two women and three men between 18 and 49.

The V gene lost 3 bases and the J gene lost 9 bases, with 17 bases spanning the gap. In germline, CDR1 is GTSNPN, CDR2 SVGIG (reference sequence). CDR3 length: 13 amino acids. Donors were healthy HIV-negative adults without recently reported acute infections or vaccinations. All the donors were Caucasian adults who lived in Nashville, Tennessee. The authors ran unsorted PBMC replicate PCRs on about 300 ng DNA, about 30,000 T cell genomes. The method was immunoSEQ multiplex PCR; TCRdb's version includes in-frame clones alone and lacks a portion of them. Of around 500,000 clones listed, 70% to 80% are singletons.

This TCR was sampled from a woman between 40 and 50 years old in good health. Some clones in this sample may be carry-over from other donors' samples. Source material: PBMCs. V is TRBV30 and J is TRBJ1-2, with a tentative D call TRBD1 (5 bases). DNA for the CDR3: TGTGCCTGGAGCCGGGGGGTCCCAGGAAGCTACACCTTC. Its translation: CAWSRGVPGSYTF.